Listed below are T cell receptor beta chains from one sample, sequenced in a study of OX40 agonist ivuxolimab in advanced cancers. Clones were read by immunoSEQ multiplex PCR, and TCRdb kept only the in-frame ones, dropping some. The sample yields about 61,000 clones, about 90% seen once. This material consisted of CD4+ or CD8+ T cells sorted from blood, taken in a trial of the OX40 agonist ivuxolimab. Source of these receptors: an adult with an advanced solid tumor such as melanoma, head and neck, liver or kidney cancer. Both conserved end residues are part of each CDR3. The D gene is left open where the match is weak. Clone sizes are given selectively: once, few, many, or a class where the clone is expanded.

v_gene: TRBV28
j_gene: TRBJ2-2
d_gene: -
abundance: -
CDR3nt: TGTGCCAGCAGTGGCGCCACAGGCTACACCGGGGAGCTGTTTTTT
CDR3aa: CASSGATGYTGELFF

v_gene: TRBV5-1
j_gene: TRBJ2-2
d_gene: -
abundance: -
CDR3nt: TGCGCCAGCAGCTTGGCAGGGGATAACACCGGGGAGCTGTTTTTT
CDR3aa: CASSLAGDNTGELFF

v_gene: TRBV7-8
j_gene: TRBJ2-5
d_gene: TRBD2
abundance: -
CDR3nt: TGTGCCAGCAGCTTAGGGAGACTAGCCCAAGAGACCCAGTACTTC
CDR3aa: CASSLGRLAQETQYF

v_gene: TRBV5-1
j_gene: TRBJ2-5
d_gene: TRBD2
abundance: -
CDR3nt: TGCGCCAGCAGCCGGGGGGGCGAACAAGAGACCCAGTACTTC
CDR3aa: CASSRGGEQETQYF

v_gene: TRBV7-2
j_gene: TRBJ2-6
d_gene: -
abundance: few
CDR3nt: TGTGCCAGCAGCCCTCGGGAAGCGGGTAGCTCTGGGGCCAACGTCCTGACTTTC
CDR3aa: CASSPREAGSSGANVLTF

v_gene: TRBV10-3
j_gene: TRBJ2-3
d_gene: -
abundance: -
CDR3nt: TGTGCCATCAGAGGGACCTCTAGTCGCTTCACAGATACGCAGTATTTT
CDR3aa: CAIRGTSSRFTDTQYF

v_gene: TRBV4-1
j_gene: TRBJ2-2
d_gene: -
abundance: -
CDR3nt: TGCGCCAGCAGCCAAGTGGGCGGGTACTCGAACACCGGGGAGCTGTTTTTT
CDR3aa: CASSQVGGYSNTGELFF

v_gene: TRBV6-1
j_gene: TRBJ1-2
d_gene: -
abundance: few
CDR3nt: TGTGCCAGCAGTGAAGGGGGGGTAGAGGGAGCCGGCTACACCTTC
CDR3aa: CASSEGGVEGAGYTF

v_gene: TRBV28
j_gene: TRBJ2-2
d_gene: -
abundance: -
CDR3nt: TGTGCCAGCAGTTTGATGGCCGGGGAGCTGTTTTTT
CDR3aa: CASSLMAGELFF

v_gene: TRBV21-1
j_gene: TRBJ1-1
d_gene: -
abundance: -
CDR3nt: TGTGCCAGCAATATATCCGGGACTCCTGCCACTGAAGCTTTCTTT
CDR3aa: CASNISGTPATEAFF

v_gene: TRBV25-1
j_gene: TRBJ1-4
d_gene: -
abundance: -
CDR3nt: TGTGCCAGCAGAACGACAGGTGGTCTCGCCGAAAAACTGTTTTTT
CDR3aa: CASRTTGGLAEKLFF

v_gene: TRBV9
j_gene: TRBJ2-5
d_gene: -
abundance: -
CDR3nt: TGTGCCAGCAGCGTAGTAACCGGGACGGGAGAGACCCAGTACTTC
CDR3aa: CASSVVTGTGETQYF

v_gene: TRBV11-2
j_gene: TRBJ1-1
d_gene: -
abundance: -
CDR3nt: TGTGCCAGCAGCTTAAATGGACAGTCTAGGCGTGAAGCTTTCTTT
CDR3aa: CASSLNGQSRREAFF

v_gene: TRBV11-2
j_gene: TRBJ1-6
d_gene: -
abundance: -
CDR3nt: TGTGCCAGCAGCGTAGATAATTCACCCCTCCACTTT
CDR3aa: CASSVDNSPLHF

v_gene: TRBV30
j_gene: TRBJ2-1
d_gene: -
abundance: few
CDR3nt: TGTGCCTCCCATGGGGGGCGCCGATCCTACAATGAGCAGTTCTTC
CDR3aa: CASHGGRRSYNEQFF

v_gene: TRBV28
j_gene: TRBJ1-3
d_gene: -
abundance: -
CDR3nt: TGTGCCAGCAGGGGTATGGGGAACGCTGGAAACACCATATATTTT
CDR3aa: CASRGMGNAGNTIYF

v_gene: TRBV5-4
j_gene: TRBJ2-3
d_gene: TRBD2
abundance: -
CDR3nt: TGTGCCAGCAGCTTGTCCTCTAGCGGGGGTCGCACAGATACGCAGTATTTT
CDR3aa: CASSLSSSGGRTDTQYF

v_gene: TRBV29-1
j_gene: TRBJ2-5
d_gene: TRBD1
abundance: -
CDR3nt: TGCAGCGTGGGGACAGGGAGTTGGCAAGAGACCCAGTACTTC
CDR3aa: CSVGTGSWQETQYF

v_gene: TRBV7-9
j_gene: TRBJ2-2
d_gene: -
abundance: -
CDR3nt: TGTGCCAGCACCCCGGGGACTTGGTTAAACACCGGGGAGCTGTTTTTT
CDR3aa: CASTPGTWLNTGELFF

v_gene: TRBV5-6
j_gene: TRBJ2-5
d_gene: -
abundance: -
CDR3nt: TGTGCCAGCAGCTCTGCCGGGCCCAACTACTTC
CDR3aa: CASSSAGPNYF

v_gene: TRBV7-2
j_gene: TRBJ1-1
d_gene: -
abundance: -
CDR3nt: TGTGCCAGCAGCTTCCAGGCAATGAACACTGAAGCTTTCTTT
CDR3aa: CASSFQAMNTEAFF

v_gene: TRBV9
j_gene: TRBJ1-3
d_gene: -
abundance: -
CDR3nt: TGTGCCAGCAGTCTCGGACCCGGAGGGGTCGGAAACACCATATATTTT
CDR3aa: CASSLGPGGVGNTIYF

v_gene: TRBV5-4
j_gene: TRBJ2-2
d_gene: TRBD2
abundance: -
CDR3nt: TGTGCCAGCAGCTTGGTGGGTAGCGGGGATAACACCGGGGAGCTGTTTTTT
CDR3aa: CASSLVGSGDNTGELFF

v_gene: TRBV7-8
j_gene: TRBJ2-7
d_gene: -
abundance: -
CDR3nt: TGTGCCAGCAGCTTAGAGAGGGCGGGACGGTACTTC
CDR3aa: CASSLERAGRYF

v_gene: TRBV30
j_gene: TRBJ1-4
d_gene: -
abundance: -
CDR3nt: TGTGCCTGTTCGGGGGGGGCAACTAATGAAAAACTGTTTTTT
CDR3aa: CACSGGATNEKLFF

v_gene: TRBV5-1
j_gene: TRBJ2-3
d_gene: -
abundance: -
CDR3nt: TGCGCCAGCAGCCCCGAAGGGGATAAGACAGATACGCAGTATTTT
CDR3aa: CASSPEGDKTDTQYF

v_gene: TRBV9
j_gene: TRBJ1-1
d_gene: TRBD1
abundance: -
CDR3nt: TGTGCCAGCAGCGTAGCCTTGGACAGGGCCTATGAAGCTTTCTTT
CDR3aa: CASSVALDRAYEAFF

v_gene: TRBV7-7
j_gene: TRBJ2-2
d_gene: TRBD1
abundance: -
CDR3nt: TGTGCTAGCAGCCGGTTTAGTGACTATTGGGATACAGGGGTTGACACCGGGGAGCTGTTTTTT
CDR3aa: CASSRFSDYWDTGVDTGELFF

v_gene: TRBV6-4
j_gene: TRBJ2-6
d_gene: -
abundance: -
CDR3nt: TGTGCCAGCAGTGAAGGAGGGTCTGGGGCCAACGTCCTGACTTTC
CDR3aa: CASSEGGSGANVLTF